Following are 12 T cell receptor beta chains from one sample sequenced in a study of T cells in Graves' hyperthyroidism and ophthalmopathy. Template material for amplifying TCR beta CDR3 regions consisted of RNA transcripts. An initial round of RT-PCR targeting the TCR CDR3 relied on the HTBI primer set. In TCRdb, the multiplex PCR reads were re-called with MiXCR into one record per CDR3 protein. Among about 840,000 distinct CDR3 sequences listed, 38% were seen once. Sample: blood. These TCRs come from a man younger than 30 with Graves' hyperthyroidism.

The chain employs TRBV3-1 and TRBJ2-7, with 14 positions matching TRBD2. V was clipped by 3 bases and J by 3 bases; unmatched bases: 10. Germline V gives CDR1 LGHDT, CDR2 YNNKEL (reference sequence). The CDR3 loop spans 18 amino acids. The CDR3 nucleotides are TGTGCCAGCAGCCATCTAGGAGGGACTAGCGGGAGTGGCTACGAGCAGTACTTC. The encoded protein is CASSHLGGTSGSGYEQYF.

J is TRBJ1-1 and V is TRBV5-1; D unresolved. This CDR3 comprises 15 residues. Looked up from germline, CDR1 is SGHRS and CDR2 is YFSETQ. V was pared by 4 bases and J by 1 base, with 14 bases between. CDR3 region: CASSPPQAGNTEAFF. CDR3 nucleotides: TGCGCCAGCAGCCCCCCCCAGGCGGGGAACACTGAAGCTTTCTTT.

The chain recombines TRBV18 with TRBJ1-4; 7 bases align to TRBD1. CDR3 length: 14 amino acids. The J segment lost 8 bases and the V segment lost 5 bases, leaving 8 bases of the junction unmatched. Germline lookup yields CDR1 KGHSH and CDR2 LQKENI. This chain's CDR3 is CASSSQGLYEKLFF. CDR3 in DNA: TGTGCCAGCTCATCACAGGGGCTTTACGAAAAACTGTTTTTT.

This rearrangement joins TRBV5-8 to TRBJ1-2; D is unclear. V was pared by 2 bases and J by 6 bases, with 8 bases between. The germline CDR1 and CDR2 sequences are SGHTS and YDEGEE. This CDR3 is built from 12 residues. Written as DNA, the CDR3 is TGTGCCAGCAGCTTACAAAGCCATGGCTACACCTTC. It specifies CASSLQSHGYTF.

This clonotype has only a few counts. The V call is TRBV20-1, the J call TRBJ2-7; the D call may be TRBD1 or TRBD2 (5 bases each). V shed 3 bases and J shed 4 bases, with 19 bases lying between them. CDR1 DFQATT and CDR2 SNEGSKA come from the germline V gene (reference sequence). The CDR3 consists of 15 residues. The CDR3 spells CSASRHGTTSYEQYF. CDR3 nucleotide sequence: TGCAGTGCTAGTAGGCACGGGACGACCAGTTACGAGCAGTACTTC.

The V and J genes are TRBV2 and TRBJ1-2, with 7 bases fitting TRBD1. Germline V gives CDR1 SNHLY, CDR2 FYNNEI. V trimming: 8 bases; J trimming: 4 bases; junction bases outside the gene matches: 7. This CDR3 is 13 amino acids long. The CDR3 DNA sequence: TGTGCCAGCGGTAGACAGGGTACCTATGGCTACACCTTC. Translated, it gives CASGRQGTYGYTF.

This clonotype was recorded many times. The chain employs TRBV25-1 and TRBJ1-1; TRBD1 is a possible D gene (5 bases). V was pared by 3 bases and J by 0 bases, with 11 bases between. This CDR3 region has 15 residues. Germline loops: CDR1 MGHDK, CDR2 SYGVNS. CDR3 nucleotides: TGTGCCAGCAGTGACACGGGACGGATGAACACTGAAGCTTTCTTT. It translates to CASSDTGRMNTEAFF. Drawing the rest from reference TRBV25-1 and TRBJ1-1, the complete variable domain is EADIYQTPRYLVIGTGKKITLECSQTMGHDKMYWYQQDPGMELHLIHYSYGVNSTEKGDLSSESTVSRIRTEHFPLTLESARPSHTSQYLCASSDTGRMNTEAFFGQGTRLTVV.

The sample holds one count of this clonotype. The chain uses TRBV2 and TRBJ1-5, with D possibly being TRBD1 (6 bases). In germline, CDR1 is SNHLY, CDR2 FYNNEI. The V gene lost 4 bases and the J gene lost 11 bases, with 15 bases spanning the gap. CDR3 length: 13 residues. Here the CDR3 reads CASSVGGARTQHF. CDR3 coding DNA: TGTGCCAGCAGTGTTGGGGGCGCCCGGACCCAGCATTTT.

CDR3 coding DNA: TGTGCCACCGGGACTGGGGGAATGGGTCAGCCCCAGCATTTT. Its protein is CATGTGGMGQPQHF. This chain links TRBV10-3 with TRBJ1-5; a weak D match, TRBD1 (5 bases). Deletions cut 10 bases from V and 6 bases from J, with 19 bases between. Germline V gene lookup returns CDR1 ENHRY and CDR2 SYGVKD. This CDR3 region has 14 residues.

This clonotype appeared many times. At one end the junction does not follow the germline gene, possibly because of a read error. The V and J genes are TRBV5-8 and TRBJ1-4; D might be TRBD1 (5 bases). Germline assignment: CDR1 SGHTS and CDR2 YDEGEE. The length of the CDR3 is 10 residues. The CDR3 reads CAVSQGETVF. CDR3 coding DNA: TGTGCCGTCAGCCAGGGAGAAACCGTATTT.

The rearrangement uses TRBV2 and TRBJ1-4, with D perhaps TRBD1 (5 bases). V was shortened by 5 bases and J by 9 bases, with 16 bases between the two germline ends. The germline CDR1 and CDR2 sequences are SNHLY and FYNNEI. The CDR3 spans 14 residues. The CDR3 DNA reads TGTGCCAGCAGTTCTTGGCAGGGTAAAAAAAAACTGTTTTTT. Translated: CASSSWQGKKKLFF.

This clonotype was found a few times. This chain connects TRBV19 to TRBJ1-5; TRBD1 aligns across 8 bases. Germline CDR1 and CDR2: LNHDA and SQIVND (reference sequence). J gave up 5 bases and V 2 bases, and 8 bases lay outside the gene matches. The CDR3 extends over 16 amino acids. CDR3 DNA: TGTGCCAGTAGTATAAATAGGGACAGGTGGGATCAGCCCCAGCATTTT. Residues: CASSINRDRWDQPQHF.